These 20 T cell receptor beta chains were all obtained from the same sample, sequenced in a study of identical twins. TCRdb called the 5' RACE reads again in MiXCR, with one record for every CDR3 protein. The sample shows some 500,000 distinct CDR3 sequences, approximately 15% of them seen only once. The same sample was also used in a study of yellow fever vaccine responses in identical twins.

Material: CD4+ T cells sorted from blood. The receptor set was obtained from a woman younger than 35 in good health.

This clonotype was counted only a few times. CDR3 in amino acids: CSARETALRETQYF. CDR3 DNA sequence: TGCAGTGCTAGAGAGACAGCTCTTCGGGAGACCCAGTACTTC. This rearrangement joins TRBV20-1 to TRBJ2-5; D might be TRBD1 (5 bases). Per the germline V gene, CDR1 is DFQATT and CDR2 is SNEGSKA (reference sequence). The V gene lost 0 bases and the J gene lost 5 bases, with 13 bases spanning the gap. CDR3 size: 14 residues.

This clonotype has a count of ten or more. The gene calls are TRBV25-1 and TRBJ2-3, with D possibly matching TRBD2 (6 bases). The V and J ends lost 6 bases and 6 bases respectively, with 16 bases between them. CDR3 size: 14 residues. The germline V gene has CDR1 MGHDK and CDR2 SYGVNS. Here the CDR3 DNA reads TGTGCCAGCAGAGACCGCCGGGACTGGGATACGCAGTATTTT. Encoded protein: CASRDRRDWDTQYF.

The chain recombines TRBV5-1 with TRBJ2-7; TRBD2 agrees at 10 bases. Germline CDR1 is SGHRS and CDR2 is YFSETQ. The CDR3 runs to 15 residues. V was clipped by 0 bases and J by 3 bases; unmatched bases: 3. DNA of the CDR3: TGCGCCAGCAGCTTGGCGGCTAGCGGGGGCTACGAGCAGTACTTC. Its translation: CASSLAASGGYEQYF.

The CDR3 DNA reads as TGCGCCAGCAGCTTGGTAGCGACCGGGGAGCTGTTTTTT. It is translated as CASSLVATGELFF. J is TRBJ2-2 and V is TRBV5-1, with a possible D match to TRBD2 (5 bases). V was cut by 0 bases and J by 5 bases, with 5 bases left in between. The germline V gene encodes CDR1 SGHRS and CDR2 YFSETQ. CDR3 size: 13 residues.

This clonotype was recorded many times. The chain uses TRBV7-2 and TRBJ2-5; D remains ambiguous. V dropped 2 bases and J dropped 5 bases, with 12 bases sitting between them. The CDR3 spans 14 residues. Germline V gene lookup returns CDR1 SGHTA and CDR2 FQGNSA. The CDR3 sequence: CASSLNGLWETQYF. The CDR3 coding sequence is TGTGCCAGCAGCTTAAACGGCCTATGGGAGACCCAGTACTTC.

This clonotype showed up just once. V usage is TRBV28 and J usage is TRBJ1-2; a possible D gene is TRBD1 (6 bases). The V end lost 5 bases, the J end lost 8 bases, and 12 bases lay between the germline ends. The germline CDR1 and CDR2 sequences are MDHEN and SYDVKM. CDR3 length: 12 amino acids. DNA for the CDR3: TGTGCCAGCAGTGTAGAGGGGGGCGGCTACACCTTC. It translates to CASSVEGGGYTF.

This chain uses TRBV12-3 or TRBV12-4 with TRBJ1-1, with D perhaps TRBD1 (5 bases). This CDR3 is built from 13 residues. V gave up 2 bases and J gave up 7 bases, with 11 bases separating them. CDR3: CASSLQGLGEAFF. In nucleotides, the CDR3 is TGTGCCAGCAGTTTACAGGGACTGGGTGAAGCTTTCTTT.

The J gene is TRBJ1-2, the V gene TRBV10-3; 7 bases fit TRBD1. CDR1 is ENHRY, CDR2 SYGVKD, per germline. The CDR3 covers 13 residues. Trimming removed 2 bases from V and 4 bases from J; junction bases left unmatched: 1. The CDR3 reads CAISEGTVYGYTF. In nucleotides, the CDR3 is TGTGCCATCAGTGAGGGGACAGTCTATGGCTACACCTTC.

This clonotype was observed a few times. The genes are TRBV25-1 and TRBJ2-7, with 9 bases identical to TRBD1. J gave up 4 bases and V 6 bases, and 10 bases lay outside the gene matches. The V gene's germline CDR1 is MGHDK and CDR2 SYGVNS. There are 15 residues in the CDR3. CDR3 in DNA: TGTGCCAGCAGGACCCCGGGGACAGGGAGTTACGAGCAGTACTTC. Its translation is CASRTPGTGSYEQYF.

In this sample, this clonotype turned up a few times. Compared with germline, one end of the junction differs, possibly owing to a read error. The chain recombines TRBV5-1 with TRBJ2-3; D ambiguous. The germline V gene encodes CDR1 SGHRS and CDR2 YFSETQ. This CDR3 has 14 residues. Written as DNA, the CDR3 is TGCGCCAGTAGCTATGGTTTTGAAACAGATACGCAGTATTTT. Its protein product is CASSYGFETDTQYF.

This clonotype was seen a few times. CDR3 in amino acids: CASSLGTLHYGYTF. The CDR3 coding sequence is TGTGCCAGCAGCCTCGGGACATTACACTATGGCTACACCTTC. The V and J genes are TRBV3-1 and TRBJ1-2; perhaps TRBD1 as D (6 bases). The V gene lost 4 bases and the J gene lost 3 bases, with 12 bases spanning the gap. This CDR3 region has 14 residues. CDR1 LGHDT and CDR2 YNNKEL come from the germline V gene (reference sequence).

This clonotype showed up just a few times. The chain couples TRBV20-1 to TRBJ2-1; TRBD2 agrees at 11 bases. Per the germline V gene, CDR1 is DFQATT and CDR2 is SNEGSKA (reference sequence). CDR3 length equals 14 residues. J lost 6 bases, V lost 2 bases, and 3 bases had no gene match. CDR3 in DNA: TGCAGTGCTAGAATTAGCGGGAGGGGCAATGAGCAGTTCTTC. Translation gives CSARISGRGNEQFF.

This clonotype was found a few times. The chain carries TRBV12-3 or TRBV12-4 and TRBJ2-7; D unresolved. V was trimmed by 1 base and J by 2 bases, leaving 9 bases between them. This CDR3 contains 14 residues. The CDR3 sequence: CASSLGRLPYEQYF. As DNA, the CDR3 is TGTGCCAGCAGTTTAGGGCGGCTTCCCTACGAGCAGTACTTC.

J is TRBJ2-1 and V is TRBV6-2 or TRBV6-3; 9 positions agree with TRBD2. This CDR3 is built from 16 residues. The V and J ends lost 2 bases and 0 bases, in that order; junction bases with no gene match: 2. Germline V gives CDR1 MNHEY, CDR2 SVGEGT. CDR3 region: CASSYLAGSSYNEQFF. CDR3 coding DNA: TGTGCCAGCAGTTACCTAGCGGGAAGCTCCTACAATGAGCAGTTCTTC.

This clonotype was seen a few times. The chain joins TRBV28 to TRBJ2-5; D possibly matches TRBD1 or TRBD2 (5 bases each). The CDR3 runs to 18 residues. The V gene's germline CDR1 is MDHEN and CDR2 SYDVKM. Trimming pared 4 bases from V and 1 base from J, leaving 22 bases between. The CDR3 reads CASSSPEGTPSGQETQYF. DNA of the CDR3: TGTGCCAGCAGTTCCCCTGAGGGGACCCCCTCCGGCCAAGAGACCCAGTACTTC.

This chain connects TRBV6-5 to TRBJ2-7; 8 positions match TRBD2. Germline V gene sequence: CDR1 MNHEY, CDR2 SVGAGI. The CDR3 has 18 amino acids. Trimming at V came to 6 bases and at J to 3 bases, leaving 19 bases not matched to a gene. CDR3 in amino acids: CASSLTHAMAGGGYEQYF. CDR3 DNA sequence: TGTGCCAGCAGCCTTACTCACGCCATGGCGGGAGGTGGCTACGAGCAGTACTTC.

This clonotype was found a few times. This chain connects TRBV3-1 to TRBJ2-3, with D hard to call. Trimming shortened V by 2 bases and J by 2 bases, and 5 bases separated the two germline ends. The CDR3 sequence is 13 residues long. From germline, CDR1 is LGHDT and CDR2 YNNKEL (reference sequence). CDR3 nucleotide sequence: TGTGCCAGCAGCCAATATCCCACAGATACGCAGTATTTT. This sequence encodes CASSQYPTDTQYF.

This clonotype was observed a handful of times. V is TRBV27 and J is TRBJ2-5, with 7 bases identical to TRBD2. The CDR3 is 15 amino acids. Germline V CDR1 and CDR2: MNHEY, SMNVEV (reference sequence). Trimming took 0 bases from V and 5 from J; bases not matched to a gene: 6. The CDR3 DNA sequence: TGTGCCAGCAGTTTATCTATCGGGAGGAAGGAGACCCAGTACTTC. Translating it yields CASSLSIGRKETQYF.

The V gene is TRBV25-1, the J gene TRBJ2-5; D is perhaps TRBD1 (5 bases). The V gene's germline CDR1 is MGHDK and CDR2 SYGVNS. This CDR3 spans 14 amino acids. The V end was cut by 2 bases, the J end by 2 bases, with 9 bases between. CDR3: CASSEGAGQETQYF. The CDR3, as DNA: TGTGCCAGCAGTGAAGGGGCAGGGCAAGAGACCCAGTACTTC.

The chain carries TRBV24-1 and TRBJ2-6, with 12 positions matching TRBD1. Unmatched junction bases numbered 8, after V lost 9 bases and J lost 3 bases. CDR3 length: 17 residues. CDR1 and CDR2 (germline): KGHDR, SFDVKD. CDR3 sequence (DNA): TGTGCCACCGGAACGGGACAGGGGGCACTTGGGGCCAACGTCCTGACTTTC. Residues: CATGTGQGALGANVLTF.